Following are 2 T cell receptor beta chains from one sample sequenced in a study of CD8+CD57+ T cells in acquired aplastic anemia. CDR3 and TCR beta VDJ profiling relied on genomic DNA as the template. TCRdb analysed the reads with MiXCR anew, one entry per CDR3 protein. Of 90,000 to 120,000 distinct CDR3 sequences in the sample, 51% are singletons; the top ten hold about a third. The specimen was sorted CD4+, CD8+, or CD8+CD57+ T cells (not recorded which) from PBMCs. The receptor source for this set is a human donor in good health, serving as a control.

The chain is built from TRBV10-3 and TRBJ1-4; D unresolved. V shed 3 bases and J shed 14 bases, with 10 bases lying between them. Germline V gene lookup returns CDR1 ENHRY and CDR2 SYGVKD. This CDR3 has 11 amino acids. Here the CDR3 reads CAISEDRRLFF. The CDR3 region has the DNA TGTGCCATCAGTGAAGATCGTCGGCTGTTTTTT.

In its sample, this clonotype was seen many times. The V and J genes are TRBV9 and TRBJ1-3; D remains unclear. The germline V gene has CDR1 SGDLS and CDR2 YYNGEE. The length of the CDR3 is 15 residues. V lost 0 bases, J lost 0 bases, and 7 bases lay in between. CDR3 in amino acids: CASSVADGSGNTIYF. DNA of the CDR3: TGTGCCAGCAGCGTAGCTGACGGCTCTGGAAACACCATATATTTT.